These 24 T cell receptor beta chains share one sample of origin, sequenced in a study of cytomegalovirus exposure and HLA in healthy donors. The method was immunoSEQ multiplex PCR; TCRdb's version includes in-frame clones alone and lacks a portion of them. Seen here are about 98,000 clones, about 83% observed once, and the top ten hold more than 3%. The sequenced sample was PBMCs. The receptor source for this set is a woman younger than 45 in good health and CMV-seronegative.

The J gene is TRBJ1-4, the V gene TRBV5-1; D not certain. CDR3 size: 8 residues. Germline CDR1 is SGHRS and CDR2 is YFSETQ. Trimming took 9 bases from V and 11 from J, leaving 5 bases between them. In DNA form, the CDR3 reads TGCGCCAAGGAGAAACTGTTTTTT. This gives the protein CAKEKLFF.

The chain recombines TRBV12-5 with TRBJ1-1; 8 nucleotides line up with TRBD1. This CDR3 region has 16 residues. Looked up from germline, CDR1 is LGHNT and CDR2 is FRNRAP. V dropped 6 bases and J dropped 0; count of bases not matched to a gene: 9. This chain's CDR3 is CASGPGQVNMNTEAFF. As DNA, the CDR3 is TGTGCTAGTGGCCCGGGACAGGTGAACATGAACACTGAAGCTTTCTTT.

The chain uses TRBV19 and TRBJ1-2; D call uncertain. The V end lost 3 bases, the J end lost 7 bases, and 15 bases lay between the germline ends. This CDR3 region has 14 residues. Germline assignment: CDR1 LNHDA and CDR2 SQIVND (reference sequence). The CDR3 sequence: CASSIPTRFPGYTF. The CDR3 DNA reads as TGTGCCAGTAGTATCCCCACGAGGTTTCCTGGCTACACCTTC.

The chain has TRBV10-1 and TRBJ2-2; the match to TRBD2 covers 13 bases. After removal of 4 bases from V and 6 bases from J, the junction contained 2 bases not matched to a gene. The CDR3 covers 15 residues. Germline V lookup: CDR1 WNHNN, CDR2 SYGVQD (reference sequence). CDR3 coding DNA: TGCGCCAGCAGTGGGACTAGCGGGGGCGCCGGGGAGCTGTTTTTT. Translation gives CASSGTSGGAGELFF.

V usage is TRBV2 and J usage is TRBJ1-4, with D unresolved. CDR1 and CDR2 (germline): SNHLY, FYNNEI. CDR3 size: 11 residues. Trimming stripped 6 bases from V and 6 bases from J, with 5 bases between. DNA of the CDR3: TGTGCCAGCAGGAGCGATGAAAAACTGTTTTTT. It yields the protein CASRSDEKLFF.

This clone has just one count. The chain recombines TRBV19 with TRBJ1-5; D is ambiguous. Trimming left V 9 bases short and J 12 bases short, with 18 bases between. Looked up from germline, CDR1 is LNHDA and CDR2 is SQIVND (reference sequence). This CDR3 region has 12 residues. The CDR3 nucleotides read TGTGCCAGCCAAGAGGAAGGAAGACTCCAGCATTTT. This translates into CASQEEGRLQHF.

The chain links TRBV4-1 to TRBJ1-4; D is unclear. Per germline, CDR1 MGHRA and CDR2 YSYEKL. V was trimmed by 3 bases and J by 4 bases, leaving 12 bases between them. This CDR3 region has 15 residues. In DNA form, the CDR3 reads TGCGCCAGCAGCCAGGTCATGGAGGGTAATGAAAAACTGTTTTTT. Protein: CASSQVMEGNEKLFF.

This chain uses TRBV7-9 with TRBJ2-5; 11 bases map to TRBD2. The CDR3 consists of 17 residues. V gave up 4 bases and J gave up 5 bases; unmatched junction bases: 12. Germline V gene sequence: CDR1 SEHNR, CDR2 FQNEAQ (reference sequence). The CDR3 region has the DNA TGTGCCAGCAGCTACCGGCCCGTAGCGGGGGGGCCCGAGACCCAGTACTTC. Its protein product is CASSYRPVAGGPETQYF.

The V and J genes are TRBV7-3 and TRBJ1-2; TRBD1 might be the D (6 bases). Germline V gene lookup returns CDR1 SGHTA and CDR2 FQGTGA. This CDR3 comprises 14 residues. Deletions cut 5 bases from V and 6 bases from J, with 16 bases between. DNA for the CDR3: TGTGCCAGCAGCCCCTCAGCTGGGGGCGATGGCTACACCTTC. Translating it yields CASSPSAGGDGYTF.

The chain uses TRBV5-1 and TRBJ1-1; D uncertain. The V end lost 0 bases, the J end lost 1 base, and 10 bases lay between the germline ends. The CDR3 runs to 15 residues. CDR1 and CDR2 (germline): SGHRS, YFSETQ. CDR3 loop: CASSLVSVTNTEAFF. Written as DNA, the CDR3 is TGCGCCAGCAGCTTGGTTTCGGTTACGAACACTGAAGCTTTCTTT.

This clone was counted once. The chain couples TRBV9 to TRBJ1-3; TRBD1 agrees at 10 bases. The CDR3 spans 15 residues. Germline V gene data show CDR1 as SGDLS and CDR2 as YYNGEE. V lost 4 bases to trimming and J lost 4 bases; unmatched junction nucleotides: 5. The chain's CDR3 is CASSLTGGGGNTIYF. In DNA form, the CDR3 reads TGTGCCAGCAGCTTGACAGGGGGCGGCGGAAACACCATATATTTT.

The chain couples TRBV6-5 to TRBJ2-5, with D unresolved. Trimming took off 7 bases at V and 5 bases at J, with 14 bases between the two ends. Looked up from germline, CDR1 is MNHEY and CDR2 is SVGAGI. This CDR3 region has 13 residues. The CDR3 here is CASTWPGHETQYF. As DNA, the CDR3 is TGTGCCAGCACCTGGCCTGGGCATGAGACCCAGTACTTC.

The J gene is TRBJ2-1, the V gene TRBV5-1; TRBD1 is a possible D gene (6 bases). V dropped 2 bases and J dropped 6 bases, with 12 bases sitting between them. The germline V gene encodes CDR1 SGHRS and CDR2 YFSETQ. CDR3 length: 14 amino acids. CDR3 residues: CASSLWGPGNEQFF. In DNA form, the CDR3 reads TGCGCCAGCAGCTTATGGGGGCCAGGCAATGAGCAGTTCTTC.

The chain is built from TRBV7-6 and TRBJ2-2; 8 nucleotides line up with TRBD1. The CDR3 covers 16 residues. Losses at the gene ends were 8 bases for V and 0 bases for J; bases not matched to a gene: 8. Germline assignment: CDR1 SGHVS and CDR2 FNYEAQ. The CDR3 spells CASAMGTGSNTGELFF. Here the CDR3 DNA reads TGTGCCAGCGCCATGGGGACAGGATCGAACACCGGGGAGCTGTTTTTT.

The genes are TRBV19 and TRBJ1-1; D is uncertain. CDR1 and CDR2 (germline): LNHDA, SQIVND (reference sequence). V gave up 0 bases and J gave up 8 bases, with 10 bases separating them. This CDR3 is built from 13 residues. CDR3 DNA sequence: TGTGCCAGTAGTATAGATCGGACTTCGGAAGCTTTCTTT. It codes for CASSIDRTSEAFF.

This clone has a single count. This chain connects TRBV5-4 to TRBJ1-1; D ambiguous. Looked up from germline, CDR1 is SGHNT and CDR2 is YYREEE (reference sequence). This CDR3 has 16 amino acids. Deletions cut 0 bases from V and 10 bases from J, with 22 bases between. The CDR3 DNA reads TGTGCCAGCAGCTTGGATGCAGACCCAAGTACGGAGGGAGCTTTCTTT. It yields the protein CASSLDADPSTEGAFF.

The CDR3, as DNA: TGTGCCAGCAGCTTTCAGGGATATCAGCCCCAGCATTTT. Its translation: CASSFQGYQPQHF. The V and J genes are TRBV7-9 and TRBJ1-5; weak D call: TRBD1 (5 bases). With 3 bases removed from V and 5 bases from J, the gap between germline ends came to 8 bases. Germline-derived CDR1 and CDR2 are SEHNR and FQNEAQ (reference sequence). This CDR3 is 13 amino acids long.

The chain recombines TRBV5-1 with TRBJ2-5; 7 bases are shared with TRBD2. After removal of 4 bases from V and 5 bases from J, the junction contained 14 bases not matched to a gene. Germline loops: CDR1 SGHRS, CDR2 YFSETQ. This CDR3 region has 16 residues. CDR3 residues: CASSVTLAGARETQYF. Here the CDR3 DNA reads TGCGCCAGCAGCGTGACTCTCGCGGGAGCCCGTGAGACCCAGTACTTC.

The V and J genes are TRBV5-4 and TRBJ1-4, with no clear D. The CDR3 spans 14 residues. Trimming left V 2 bases short and J 2 bases short, with 7 bases between. Germline CDR1 and CDR2: SGHNT and YYREEE (reference sequence). CDR3 amino acids: CASSFKQTNEKLFF. DNA for the CDR3: TGTGCCAGCAGCTTTAAACAGACTAATGAAAAACTGTTTTTT.

The chain's CDR3 is CASSIPSASSYNEQFF. In nucleotides, the CDR3 is TGTGCCAGCAGTATTCCTAGCGCCAGCTCCTACAATGAGCAGTTCTTC. The genes are TRBV27 and TRBJ2-1; perhaps TRBD2 as D (6 bases). Germline V lookup: CDR1 MNHEY, CDR2 SMNVEV (reference sequence). V gave up 5 bases and J gave up 0 bases, with 14 bases separating them. This CDR3 is built from 16 residues.

J is TRBJ1-3 and V is TRBV7-9; no reliable D call. Trimming removed 2 bases from V and 4 bases from J, with 6 bases in between. This CDR3 is 13 amino acids long. CDR1 is SEHNR and CDR2 is FQNEAQ in the germline V gene (reference sequence). CDR3 sequence (DNA): TGTGCCAGCAGCTTATACGGGGGAAACACCATATATTTT. It codes for CASSLYGGNTIYF. Full variable domain (missing parts from reference TRBV7-9 and TRBJ1-3): DTGVSQNPRHKITKRGQNVTFRCDPISEHNRLYWYRQTLGQGPEFLTYFQNEAQLEKSRLLSDRFSAERPKGSFSTLEIQRTEQGDSAMYLCASSLYGGNTIYFGEGSWLTVV.

The chain joins TRBV27 to TRBJ2-1, with 8 bases matching TRBD1. The germline gives CDR1 MNHEY, CDR2 SMNVEV (reference sequence). This CDR3 is built from 15 residues. The V and J ends lost 4 bases and 8 bases, in that order; junction bases with no gene match: 10. The CDR3 here is CASSSSGQGRDEQFF. The CDR3 nucleotides are TGTGCCAGCAGTTCCTCCGGACAGGGTAGGGATGAGCAGTTCTTC.

The V and J genes are TRBV29-1 and TRBJ1-1, with D tentatively TRBD1 (5 bases). Trimming took 7 bases from V and 1 from J, leaving 22 bases between them. Germline V gene sequence: CDR1 SQVTM, CDR2 ANQGSEA. The CDR3 sequence is 16 residues long. The CDR3 loop is CSAYRPVGQANTEAFF. The CDR3 bases are TGCAGCGCCTACCGCCCGGTGGGGCAAGCGAACACTGAAGCTTTCTTT.

The J gene is TRBJ2-7, the V gene TRBV7-9; 12 bases agree with TRBD2. Germline CDR1 reads SEHNR; CDR2 reads FQNEAQ (reference sequence). The CDR3 sequence is 19 residues long. The J segment lost 2 bases and the V segment lost 4 bases, leaving 15 bases of the junction unmatched. CDR3 loop: CASSSPTSGSGSYPYEQYF. The DNA of the CDR3 is TGTGCCAGCAGCTCTCCGACTAGCGGGAGTGGGTCATACCCCTACGAGCAGTACTTC.